The source of this TCR beta chain is a study of molecular identifiers for immune sequencing clone quantification. Across the whole study: With replicates, the RNA of around 18,000 or 91,000 naive CD8 cells was split five ways and four were sequenced.

Note on this clonotype: With a much larger clone just one base away, this may be a read error.

One entry per CDR3 protein, called by TCRdb with MiXCR from the PCR reads. This sample carries some 97,000 distinct CDR3 sequences, approximately 25% of them seen once, and the ten largest clones take around 0.92%. Germline CDR1 and CDR2: SGDLS and YYNGEE. V was cut by 3 bases and J by 12 bases, with 16 bases left in between. The CDR3 length is 13 residues. Naive CD8 T cells were picked out by sorting for CD8+CD4-CCR7+CD45RA+. This chain connects TRBV9 to TRBJ1-3; TRBD1 might be the D (5 bases). The sequencing sample was made of naive CD8+ T cells from blood, with Jurkat cell RNA spiked in. The subset here: FACS-sorted CD8+CD4-CCR7+CD45RA+ naive T cells. The source of this sequence is a human donor in good health. Some libraries in this study had Jurkat cell RNA spiked in. CDR3 sequence (DNA): TGTGCCAGCAGCGCGAGGGGAGTCGGCTACATATATTTT. It is translated as CASSARGVGYIYF.